A selection of T cell receptor beta chains follows, all from one sample in a study of early T cells in non-severe SARS-CoV-2 infection. MiXCR, applied by TCRdb to the 5' RACE reads, yields one record per CDR3 protein. This table has some 66,000 distinct CDR3 sequences, approximately 9% appearing once. The sequencing sample was made of whole blood. These receptors all come from an adult who was a healthcare worker with PCR-confirmed SARS-CoV-2 infection or an uninfected control (not recorded which). Both conserved end residues are trimmed from each CDR3. Fields, in order: J gene, V gene, CDR3 protein.

TRBJ1-1 | TRBV7-2 | ASSATGYVEAF
TRBJ2-5 | TRBV28 | ASSSLGDLGTQY
TRBJ2-4 | TRBV7-4 | ASSLDGRIYIQY
TRBJ1-1 | TRBV29-1 | SGGAQGWNTEAF
TRBJ2-2 | TRBV29-1 | SGISGRTGELF
TRBJ2-3 | TRBV18 | ASSPPWTGGTDTQY
TRBJ2-1 | TRBV18 | ASSVDNGGNEQF
TRBJ2-4 | TRBV7-2 | ASSLGGGRVGNIQY
TRBJ2-7 | TRBV24-1 | ATSAREDEQY
TRBJ2-7 | TRBV6-2/TRBV6-3 | ASSYVASGRTYEQY
TRBJ2-2 | TRBV6-5 | ASRRLEAGELF
TRBJ2-3 | TRBV7-3 | ASSPTSSRTDTQY
TRBJ1-5 | TRBV9 | ASSAQEGNQPQH
TRBJ2-7 | TRBV20-1 | SARPKIGMISYEQY
TRBJ2-2 | TRBV11-2 | ASSFVGWTGELF
TRBJ2-1 | TRBV2 | ASSDRTGQVEQF
TRBJ2-5 | TRBV20-1 | SARDPGTSGQETQY
TRBJ2-1 | TRBV6-1 | ASSEDYSYNEQF
TRBJ1-5 | TRBV28 | ASCLLNQPQH
TRBJ2-3 | TRBV3-1 | ASSQWDRMGTDTQY